This is a list of T cell receptor beta chains from one sample in a study of blood T cell repertoires in COVID-19. Libraries were prepared by immunoSEQ multiplex PCR; TCRdb keeps only in-frame clonotypes and omits some of them. The sample records approximately 140,000 clones, about 84% being singletons. Sequenced material: peripheral blood. Receptors originate from a human donor in a cohort sampled during active COVID-19. The CDR3 runs from the conserved cysteine through the conserved F or W. A D gene is named only where the DNA matches it firmly. Part of the rows lack a size; the others show once, few, many or a class for expanded clones.

clone size: .; D gene: TRBD1; J gene: TRBJ1-5; V gene: TRBV23-1; CDR3 DNA: TGCGCCGGAAGAACCCGGGACAGGTTCCTGTGGGGGTCGGATCAGCCCCAGCATTTT; CDR3 protein: CAGRTRDRFLWGSDQPQHF
clone size: .; D gene: TRBD2; J gene: TRBJ2-7; V gene: TRBV2; CDR3 DNA: TGTGCCAGCAGGCGGGGGAAGTCCTACGAGCAGTACTTC; CDR3 protein: CASRRGKSYEQYF
clone size: .; D gene: TRBD2; J gene: TRBJ2-3; V gene: TRBV7-3; CDR3 DNA: TGTGCCAGCAGCAAAGCGGGGGGGCTGTTAGATACGCAGTATTTT; CDR3 protein: CASSKAGGLLDTQYF
clone size: .; D gene: TRBD2; J gene: TRBJ2-7; V gene: TRBV5-4; CDR3 DNA: TGTGCCAGCAGCTTGTTTACTAGCGGGGGGGCCTACGAGCAGTACTTC; CDR3 protein: CASSLFTSGGAYEQYF
clone size: once; D gene: TRBD2; J gene: TRBJ2-2; V gene: TRBV4-3; CDR3 DNA: TGCGCCAGCAGCCAACTTGGGGGGGACACCGGGGAGCTGTTTTTT; CDR3 protein: CASSQLGGDTGELFF
clone size: .; D gene: .; J gene: TRBJ2-7; V gene: TRBV13; CDR3 DNA: TGTGCCAGCAGTCGTCAGGGTAAGGCCTACGAGCAGTACTTC; CDR3 protein: CASSRQGKAYEQYF
clone size: few; D gene: .; J gene: TRBJ1-1; V gene: TRBV7-6; CDR3 DNA: TGTGCCAGCAGCTTAGGTCGGAACACTGAAGCTTTCTTT; CDR3 protein: CASSLGRNTEAFF
clone size: .; D gene: TRBD2; J gene: TRBJ2-1; V gene: TRBV9; CDR3 DNA: TGTGCCAGCAGCGTAGGACTAGCGGGGGTTAACAATGAGCAGTTCTTC; CDR3 protein: CASSVGLAGVNNEQFF
clone size: .; D gene: TRBD2; J gene: TRBJ2-5; V gene: TRBV19; CDR3 DNA: TGTGCCAGTAGAGGAGCGGGGGGCGAAAAGACCCAGTACTTC; CDR3 protein: CASRGAGGEKTQYF
clone size: .; D gene: TRBD2; J gene: TRBJ2-5; V gene: TRBV7-8; CDR3 DNA: TGTGCCAGCAGCGCCGGACTAGCGGGGGACTCATTCCGGGAGACCCAGTACTTC; CDR3 protein: CASSAGLAGDSFRETQYF
clone size: .; D gene: TRBD1; J gene: TRBJ1-2; V gene: TRBV4-1; CDR3 DNA: TGCGCCAGCAGCCAAGATAAAGGGACAGCCCTGCGGGCTTATGGCTACACCTTC; CDR3 protein: CASSQDKGTALRAYGYTF
clone size: once; D gene: .; J gene: TRBJ1-5; V gene: TRBV18; CDR3 DNA: TGTGCCAGCTCACCAGACTACAATAGCAATCAGCCCCAGCATTTT; CDR3 protein: CASSPDYNSNQPQHF
clone size: .; D gene: TRBD1; J gene: TRBJ1-2; V gene: TRBV3-1/TRBV3-2; CDR3 DNA: TGTGCCAGCAGCCAGAACAGGGGTGGCTATGGCTACACCTTC; CDR3 protein: CASSQNRGGYGYTF
clone size: .; D gene: TRBD1; J gene: TRBJ2-1; V gene: TRBV11-1; CDR3 DNA: TGTGCCAGCAGCTTGCACAGGGGGATGAACAATGAGCAGTTCTTC; CDR3 protein: CASSLHRGMNNEQFF
clone size: .; D gene: TRBD1; J gene: TRBJ1-6; V gene: TRBV7-8; CDR3 DNA: TGTGCCAGCAGCTTAGGGGACAGTAGGGCACCCCTCCACTTT; CDR3 protein: CASSLGDSRAPLHF